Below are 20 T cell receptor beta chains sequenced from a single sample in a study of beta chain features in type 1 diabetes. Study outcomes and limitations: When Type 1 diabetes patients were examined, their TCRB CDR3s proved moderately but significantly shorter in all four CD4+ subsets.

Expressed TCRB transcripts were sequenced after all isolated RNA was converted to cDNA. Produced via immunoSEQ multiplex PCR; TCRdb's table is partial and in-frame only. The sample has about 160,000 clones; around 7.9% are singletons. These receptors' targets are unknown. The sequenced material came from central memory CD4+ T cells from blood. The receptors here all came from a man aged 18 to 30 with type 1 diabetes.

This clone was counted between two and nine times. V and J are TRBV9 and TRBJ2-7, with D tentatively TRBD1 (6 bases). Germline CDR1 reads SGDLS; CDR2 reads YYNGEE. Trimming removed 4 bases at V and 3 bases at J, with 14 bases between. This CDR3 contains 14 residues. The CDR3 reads CASSKDGQSYEQYF. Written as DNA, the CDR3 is TGTGCCAGCAGCAAAGACGGACAGAGCTACGAGCAGTACTTC.

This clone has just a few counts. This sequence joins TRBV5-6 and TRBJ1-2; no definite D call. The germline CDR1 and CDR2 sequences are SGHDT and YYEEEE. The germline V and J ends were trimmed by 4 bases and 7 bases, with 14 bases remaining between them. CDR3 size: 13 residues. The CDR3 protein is CASSIRGEGGYTF. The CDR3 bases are TGTGCCAGCAGCATACGGGGAGAGGGTGGCTACACCTTC.

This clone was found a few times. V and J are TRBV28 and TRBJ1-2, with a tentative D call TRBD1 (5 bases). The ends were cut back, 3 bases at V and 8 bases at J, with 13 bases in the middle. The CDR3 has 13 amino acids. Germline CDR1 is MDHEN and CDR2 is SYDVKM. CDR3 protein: CASSLDAGSGYTF. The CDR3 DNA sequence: TGTGCCAGCAGTTTGGATGCAGGGTCCGGCTACACCTTC.

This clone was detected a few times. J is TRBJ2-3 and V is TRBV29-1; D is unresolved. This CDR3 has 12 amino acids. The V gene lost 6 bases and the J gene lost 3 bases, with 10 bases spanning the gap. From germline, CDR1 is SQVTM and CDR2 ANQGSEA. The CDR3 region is CSVVGATDTQYF. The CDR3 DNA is TGCAGCGTCGTAGGAGCGACAGATACGCAGTATTTT.

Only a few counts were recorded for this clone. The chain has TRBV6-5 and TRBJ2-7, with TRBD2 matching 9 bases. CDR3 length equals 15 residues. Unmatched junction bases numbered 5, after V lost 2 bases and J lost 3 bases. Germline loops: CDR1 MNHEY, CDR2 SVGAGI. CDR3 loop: CASSYRLAGLYEQYF. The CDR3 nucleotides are TGTGCCAGCAGTTACAGGCTAGCGGGACTCTACGAGCAGTACTTC.

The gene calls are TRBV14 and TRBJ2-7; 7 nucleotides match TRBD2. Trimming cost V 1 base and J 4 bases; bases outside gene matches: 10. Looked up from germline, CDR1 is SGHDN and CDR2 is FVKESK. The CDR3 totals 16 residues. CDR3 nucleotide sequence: TGTGCCAGCAGCCAAGGTGCGGCGGGAGTTCAATACGAGCAGTACTTC. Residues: CASSQGAAGVQYEQYF.

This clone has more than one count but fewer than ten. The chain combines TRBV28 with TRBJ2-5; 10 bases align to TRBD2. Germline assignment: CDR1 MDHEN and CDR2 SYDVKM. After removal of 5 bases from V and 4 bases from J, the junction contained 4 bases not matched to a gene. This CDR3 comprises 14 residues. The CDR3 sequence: CASSLAGAAETQYF. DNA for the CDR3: TGTGCCAGCAGTCTAGCGGGAGCGGCAGAGACCCAGTACTTC.

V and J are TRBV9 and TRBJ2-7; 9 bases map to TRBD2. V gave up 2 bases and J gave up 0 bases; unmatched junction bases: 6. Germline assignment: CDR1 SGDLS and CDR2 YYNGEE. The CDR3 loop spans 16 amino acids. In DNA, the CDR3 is TGTGCCAGCAGCGTGCGTAGCGGGGGAAGCTCCTACGAGCAGTACTTC. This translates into CASSVRSGGSSYEQYF. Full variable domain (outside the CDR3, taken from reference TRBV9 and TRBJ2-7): DSGVTQTPKHLITATGQRVTLRCSPRSGDLSVYWYQQSLDQGLQFLIQYYNGEERAKGNILERFSAQQFPDLHSELNLSSLELGDSALYFCASSVRSGGSSYEQYFGPGTRLTVT.

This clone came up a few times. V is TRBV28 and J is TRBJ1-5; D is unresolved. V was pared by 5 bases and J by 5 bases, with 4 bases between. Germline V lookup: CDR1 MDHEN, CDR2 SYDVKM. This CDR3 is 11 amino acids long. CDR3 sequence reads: CASSTDQPQHF. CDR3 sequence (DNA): TGTGCCAGCAGTACTGATCAGCCCCAGCATTTT.

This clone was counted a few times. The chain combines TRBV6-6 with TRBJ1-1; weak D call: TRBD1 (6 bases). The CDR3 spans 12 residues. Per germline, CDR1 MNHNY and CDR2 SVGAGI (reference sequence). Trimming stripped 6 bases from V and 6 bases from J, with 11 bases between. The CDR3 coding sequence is TGTGCCAGCAGCATGACAGGATCTGAAGCTTTCTTT. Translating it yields CASSMTGSEAFF.

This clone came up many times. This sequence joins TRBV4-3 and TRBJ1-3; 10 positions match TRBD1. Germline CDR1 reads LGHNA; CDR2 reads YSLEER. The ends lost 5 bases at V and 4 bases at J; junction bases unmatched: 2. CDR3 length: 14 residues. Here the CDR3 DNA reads TGCGCCAGCAGCGGACAGGGGGACGGAAACACCATATATTTT. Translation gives CASSGQGDGNTIYF.

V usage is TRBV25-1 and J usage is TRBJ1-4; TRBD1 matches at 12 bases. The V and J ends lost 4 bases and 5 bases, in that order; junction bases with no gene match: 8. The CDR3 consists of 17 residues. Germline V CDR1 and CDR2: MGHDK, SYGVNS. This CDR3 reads CASSGRDRGRWNEKLFF. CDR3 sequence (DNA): TGTGCCAGCAGTGGCCGGGACAGGGGGCGTTGGAATGAAAAACTGTTTTTT.

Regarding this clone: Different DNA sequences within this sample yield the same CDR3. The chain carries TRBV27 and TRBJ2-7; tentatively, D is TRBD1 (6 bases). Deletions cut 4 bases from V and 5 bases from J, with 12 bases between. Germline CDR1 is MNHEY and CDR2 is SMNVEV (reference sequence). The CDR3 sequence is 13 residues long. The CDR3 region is CASSSNRVHEQYF. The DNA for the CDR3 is TGTGCCAGCAGTTCAAACAGGGTCCACGAGCAGTACTTC.

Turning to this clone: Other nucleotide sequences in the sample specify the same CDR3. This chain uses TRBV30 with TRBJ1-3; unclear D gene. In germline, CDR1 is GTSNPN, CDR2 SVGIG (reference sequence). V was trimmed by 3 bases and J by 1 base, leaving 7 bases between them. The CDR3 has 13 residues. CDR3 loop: CAWSPGSGNTIYF. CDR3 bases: TGTGCCTGGAGCCCGGGTTCTGGAAACACCATATATTTT. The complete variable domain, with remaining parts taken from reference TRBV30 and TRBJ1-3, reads SQTIHQWPATLVQPVGSPLSLECTVEGTSNPNLYWYRQAAGRGLQLLFYSVGIGQISSEVPQNLSASRPQDRQFILSSKKLLLSDSGFYLCAWSPGSGNTIYFGEGSWLTVV.

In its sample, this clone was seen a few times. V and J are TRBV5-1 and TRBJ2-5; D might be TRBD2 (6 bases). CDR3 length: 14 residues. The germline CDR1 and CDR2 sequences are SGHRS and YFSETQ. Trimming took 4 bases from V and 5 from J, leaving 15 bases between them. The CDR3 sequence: CASSAEGAGETQYF. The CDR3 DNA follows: TGCGCCAGCAGCGCGGAGGGCGCAGGGGAGACCCAGTACTTC.

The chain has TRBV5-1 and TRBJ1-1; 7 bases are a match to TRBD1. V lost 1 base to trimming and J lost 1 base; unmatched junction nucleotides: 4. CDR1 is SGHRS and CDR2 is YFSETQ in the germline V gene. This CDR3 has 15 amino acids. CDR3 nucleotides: TGCGCCAGCAGCTTGTTTGGACAGGCGAACACTGAAGCTTTCTTT. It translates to CASSLFGQANTEAFF. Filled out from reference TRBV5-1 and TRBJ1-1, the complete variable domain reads KAGVTQTPRYLIKTRGQQVTLSCSPISGHRSVSWYQQTPGQGLQFLFEYFSETQRNKGNFPGRFSGRQFSNSRSEMNVSTLELGDSALYLCASSLFGQANTEAFFGQGTRLTVV.

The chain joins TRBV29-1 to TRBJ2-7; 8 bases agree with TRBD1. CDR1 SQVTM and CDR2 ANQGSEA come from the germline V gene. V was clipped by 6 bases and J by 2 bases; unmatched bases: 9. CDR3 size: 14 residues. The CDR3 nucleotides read TGCAGCGTCCTATCCGGGACAGGCACCTACGAGCAGTACTTC. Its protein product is CSVLSGTGTYEQYF.

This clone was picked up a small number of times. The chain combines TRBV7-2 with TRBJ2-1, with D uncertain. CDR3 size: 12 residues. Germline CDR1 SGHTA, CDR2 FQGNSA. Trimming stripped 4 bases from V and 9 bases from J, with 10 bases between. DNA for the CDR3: TGTGCCAGCAGCTCTCTCCTCCCTGAGCAGTTCTTC. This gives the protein CASSSLLPEQFF.

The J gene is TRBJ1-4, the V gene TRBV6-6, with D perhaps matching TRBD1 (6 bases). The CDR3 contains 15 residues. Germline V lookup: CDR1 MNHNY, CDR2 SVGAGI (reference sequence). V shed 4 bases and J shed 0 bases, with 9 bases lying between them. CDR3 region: CASSWEGATNEKLFF. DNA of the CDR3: TGTGCCAGCAGTTGGGAGGGGGCAACTAATGAAAAACTGTTTTTT.

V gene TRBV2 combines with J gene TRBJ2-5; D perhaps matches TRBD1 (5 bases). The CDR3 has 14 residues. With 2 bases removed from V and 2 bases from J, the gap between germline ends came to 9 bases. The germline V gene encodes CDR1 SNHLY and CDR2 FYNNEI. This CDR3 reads CASSELTDQETQYF. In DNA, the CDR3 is TGTGCCAGCAGTGAATTGACAGATCAAGAGACCCAGTACTTC. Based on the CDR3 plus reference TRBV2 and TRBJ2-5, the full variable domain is EPEVTQTPSHQVTQMGQEVILRCVPISNHLYFYWYRQILGQKVEFLVSFYNNEISEKSEIFDDQFSVERPDGSNFTLKIRSTKLEDSAMYFCASSELTDQETQYFGPGTRLLVL.